A selection of T cell receptor beta chains follows, all from one sample in a study of T cell responses to AZD1222 COVID-19 vaccine. The method was immunoSEQ multiplex PCR; TCRdb's version includes in-frame clones alone and lacks a portion of them. Of 120,000 to 150,000 clones listed, about 87% were seen once; the top ten hold 4.5% to 6.5%. The source material was peripheral blood, sampled on day 0 of AZD1222 vaccination. The receptors were sampled from an adult in good health. Each CDR3 is given with its conserved first and last residue. D genes are given only for firm matches. Size is omitted from some rows. Given values are once, few, many or a class for expanded clones.

D: -; size: -; V: TRBV20-1; J: TRBJ1-2; DNA: TGCAGTGCCCAGAACTATGGCTACACCTTC; CDR3: CSAQNYGYTF
D: -; size: once; V: TRBV24-1; J: TRBJ2-1; DNA: TGTGCCACCGCACGGAGCAGAAACAATGAGCAGTTCTTC; CDR3: CATARSRNNEQFF
D: -; size: -; V: TRBV19; J: TRBJ1-2; DNA: TGTGCCAGTAGTAGCGAACAGGGATTCGGATATGGCTACACCTTC; CDR3: CASSSEQGFGYGYTF
D: TRBD1; size: -; V: TRBV15; J: TRBJ1-1; DNA: TGTGCCACCAGCGGTCAGGGGGGCACTGAAGCTTTCTTT; CDR3: CATSGQGGTEAFF
D: -; size: once; V: TRBV18; J: TRBJ2-2; DNA: TGTGCCAGCTCACCCCTCAAAGGGACCGGGGAGCTGTTTTTT; CDR3: CASSPLKGTGELFF
D: -; size: -; V: TRBV10-3; J: TRBJ2-1; DNA: TGTGCCATCAGTGAGGACGGGTCAGACCATGAGCAGTTCTTC; CDR3: CAISEDGSDHEQFF
D: TRBD1; size: -; V: TRBV5-8; J: TRBJ1-2; DNA: TGTGCCAGCAGCAGGGGACAGGTATACTATGGCTACACCTTC; CDR3: CASSRGQVYYGYTF
D: -; size: -; V: TRBV5-6; J: TRBJ2-5; DNA: TGTGCCAGCAGCGCCGGAGGGGGGCTAGAGACCCAGTACTTC; CDR3: CASSAGGGLETQYF
D: TRBD2; size: -; V: TRBV6-5; J: TRBJ2-2; DNA: TGTGCCAGCAACGGCGGGAGTGGGATCACCGGGGAGCTGTTTTTT; CDR3: CASNGGSGITGELFF
D: TRBD1; size: -; V: TRBV4-2; J: TRBJ1-2; DNA: TGTGCCAGCAGCCAAGAGGGACAGGGGAACTATGGCTACACCTTC; CDR3: CASSQEGQGNYGYTF
D: TRBD2; size: -; V: TRBV6-5; J: TRBJ2-5; DNA: TGTGCCAGCAGTTACTCTGTAGCGGGAGGAAGGGAGACCCAGTACTTC; CDR3: CASSYSVAGGRETQYF
D: TRBD2; size: -; V: TRBV5-4; J: TRBJ2-1; DNA: TGTGCCAGCAGCTCAAGGACTAGCGGGAGTAATGAGCAGTTCTTC; CDR3: CASSSRTSGSNEQFF
D: -; size: -; V: TRBV15; J: TRBJ1-5; DNA: TGTGCCACCAGCAGTCATTTAGGGACCCCGACGGACCAGCCCCAGCATTTT; CDR3: CATSSHLGTPTDQPQHF
D: TRBD1; size: -; V: TRBV10-3; J: TRBJ2-7; DNA: TGTGCCATCAGTGTCGGGACAGGGGCCTACGAGCAGTACTTC; CDR3: CAISVGTGAYEQYF
D: -; size: -; V: TRBV19; J: TRBJ1-2; DNA: TGTGCCAGTACCCCCGCCTTTGACAGTGGCGACTATGGCTACACCTTC; CDR3: CASTPAFDSGDYGYTF
D: TRBD2; size: -; V: TRBV10-1; J: TRBJ2-1; DNA: TGCGCCAGCAGCCCGAGCGGGAGGCCGGACAATGAGCAGTTCTTC; CDR3: CASSPSGRPDNEQFF
D: -; size: -; V: TRBV6-2/TRBV6-3; J: TRBJ1-2; DNA: TGTGCCAGCAGTCAGGGTCCTATCTATGGCTACACCTTC; CDR3: CASSQGPIYGYTF
D: -; size: -; V: TRBV2; J: TRBJ2-7; DNA: TGTGCCAGCAGTGAGGTAGGGTCCTACGAGCAGTACTTC; CDR3: CASSEVGSYEQYF
D: -; size: -; V: TRBV7-9; J: TRBJ2-1; DNA: TGTGCCAGCAGCTCCTACGAACAGTCGCAGTTCTTC; CDR3: CASSSYEQSQFF
D: TRBD1; size: -; V: TRBV28; J: TRBJ1-5; DNA: TGTGCCAGCAGGGGGGACAGTGTCAATCAGCCCCAGCATTTT; CDR3: CASRGDSVNQPQHF
D: -; size: -; V: TRBV7-2; J: TRBJ1-2; DNA: TGTGCCAGCAGCTTAAGGACAGACTATGGCTACACCTTC; CDR3: CASSLRTDYGYTF
D: -; size: -; V: TRBV19; J: TRBJ1-3; DNA: TGTGCCAGTAGTATCCGGACAGTAGGAAACACCATATATTTT; CDR3: CASSIRTVGNTIYF
D: TRBD2; size: -; V: TRBV27; J: TRBJ2-3; DNA: TGTGCCAGCAGTCCCGGGACTAGCGGGAATACGCAGTATTTT; CDR3: CASSPGTSGNTQYF
D: -; size: -; V: TRBV28; J: TRBJ1-1; DNA: TGTGCCAGCAGTTTTGGCCAGACTCGGACTGAAGCTTTCTTT; CDR3: CASSFGQTRTEAFF
D: -; size: -; V: TRBV9; J: TRBJ1-4; DNA: TGTGCCAGCAGCCTCGAGGGGGCTAATGAAAAACTGTTTTTT; CDR3: CASSLEGANEKLFF
D: -; size: -; V: TRBV28; J: TRBJ1-5; DNA: TGTGCCAGCAGTTTAGTAGGGCCGGGTCAGCCCCAGCATTTT; CDR3: CASSLVGPGQPQHF
D: TRBD1; size: once; V: TRBV5-1; J: TRBJ1-4; DNA: TGCGCCAGCAGCTTGCAGGGGGCATCTAATGAAAAACTGTTTTTT; CDR3: CASSLQGASNEKLFF
D: -; size: -; V: TRBV13; J: TRBJ2-2; DNA: TGTGCCAGCAGCCCTCGGGGGACAGAGGGAACCGGGGAGCTGTTTTTT; CDR3: CASSPRGTEGTGELFF
D: TRBD1; size: -; V: TRBV5-1; J: TRBJ2-5; DNA: TGCGCCAGCAGCTTGGACCAGGGGGCGCGAGGGCAAGAGACCCAGTACTTC; CDR3: CASSLDQGARGQETQYF
D: TRBD2; size: -; V: TRBV5-4; J: TRBJ2-2; DNA: TGTGCCAGCAGCTTGGAGGCTAGCGGGACCACCGGGGAGCTGTTTTTT; CDR3: CASSLEASGTTGELFF
D: -; size: -; V: TRBV27; J: TRBJ2-7; DNA: TGTGCCAGCAGTTTCCAACAGGGCATCTCCTACGAGCAGTACTTC; CDR3: CASSFQQGISYEQYF
D: -; size: -; V: TRBV4-2; J: TRBJ1-1; DNA: TGTGCCAGCAGCCAAGGGCCGGACATATTGAACACTGAAGCTTTCTTT; CDR3: CASSQGPDILNTEAFF
D: -; size: -; V: TRBV21-1; J: TRBJ1-4; DNA: TGTGCCAGCAGCCCACCGGGACAGTCTAATGAAAAACTGTTTTTT; CDR3: CASSPPGQSNEKLFF
D: -; size: -; V: TRBV4-3; J: TRBJ2-1; DNA: TGCGCCAGCAGCCAAGATGTAGGATACAATGAGCAGTTCTTC; CDR3: CASSQDVGYNEQFF
D: TRBD1; size: -; V: TRBV6-2/TRBV6-3; J: TRBJ2-5; DNA: TGTGCCAGCAGTTACTTGTGGTCCGGGACAGGGGGGGAGACCCAGTACTTC; CDR3: CASSYLWSGTGGETQYF
D: -; size: -; V: TRBV27; J: TRBJ2-2; DNA: TGTGCCACCCGGCTGGGGAACACCGGGGAGCTGTTTTTT; CDR3: CATRLGNTGELFF
D: -; size: -; V: TRBV7-9; J: TRBJ1-1; DNA: TGTGCCAGCAGCCACACAGGTAACACTGAAGCTTTCTTT; CDR3: CASSHTGNTEAFF
D: -; size: -; V: TRBV2; J: TRBJ2-2; DNA: TGTGCCAGCAGTGAACAGGGTAGGGCCACCGGGGAGCTGTTTTTT; CDR3: CASSEQGRATGELFF
D: -; size: -; V: TRBV18; J: TRBJ1-1; DNA: TGTGCCAGCTCACCACGAATCCGGACTCCGAACACTGAAGCTTTCTTT; CDR3: CASSPRIRTPNTEAFF
D: -; size: few; V: TRBV7-9; J: TRBJ2-6; DNA: TGTGCCACTACAGGTTCTCGCTCTGGGGCCAACGTCCTGACTTTC; CDR3: CATTGSRSGANVLTF
D: TRBD1; size: -; V: TRBV7-9; J: TRBJ2-1; DNA: TGTGCCAGCAGCCCCCAAGGGACAGGCCGACAGGAGCAGTTCTTC; CDR3: CASSPQGTGRQEQFF
D: -; size: -; V: TRBV3-1/TRBV3-2; J: TRBJ1-5; DNA: TGTGCCAGCAGCCAAGATCCCTACCTGGCCCAGCATTTT; CDR3: CASSQDPYLAQHF
D: -; size: -; V: TRBV10-2; J: TRBJ2-2; DNA: TGCGCCAGCAGTGAGTTGATATATGGGGAGCTGTTTTTT; CDR3: CASSELIYGELFF
D: -; size: many; V: TRBV9; J: TRBJ2-7; DNA: TGTGCCAGCAGCCCCGGGGGACGGAGCTACGAGCAGTACTTC; CDR3: CASSPGGRSYEQYF
D: -; size: -; V: TRBV5-4; J: TRBJ1-1; DNA: TGTGCCAGCAGCGGAGGGTCGGGAAGGTCTTCTCCTGAAGCTTTCTTT; CDR3: CASSGGSGRSSPEAFF
D: -; size: -; V: TRBV2; J: TRBJ1-1; DNA: TGTGCCAGCAGTGTGTCCAGGGGATACACTGAAGCTTTCTTT; CDR3: CASSVSRGYTEAFF
D: TRBD2; size: -; V: TRBV7-3; J: TRBJ2-3; DNA: TGTGCCAGCAGCCCCGGGAGGGGCACAGATACGCAGTATTTT; CDR3: CASSPGRGTDTQYF
D: TRBD1; size: -; V: TRBV28; J: TRBJ1-1; DNA: TGTGCCAGCAGTTTCCCCGGGACAGGGTATAGGAACACTGAAGCTTTCTTT; CDR3: CASSFPGTGYRNTEAFF
D: -; size: once; V: TRBV11-2; J: TRBJ1-1; DNA: TGTGCCAGCAGCTCTGGTTGGACCGCTGAAGCTTTCTTT; CDR3: CASSSGWTAEAFF
D: -; size: -; V: TRBV5-4; J: TRBJ1-1; DNA: TGTGCCAGCAGCGCTTCAACAGGGAGGGGAACTGAAGCTTTCTTT; CDR3: CASSASTGRGTEAFF
D: TRBD1; size: -; V: TRBV7-2; J: TRBJ2-1; DNA: TGTGCCAGCAGCTTCCATTCCGGACAGGGCAATGAGCAGTTCTTC; CDR3: CASSFHSGQGNEQFF
D: TRBD1; size: -; V: TRBV18; J: TRBJ2-5; DNA: TGTGCCAGCCAAGGACAGGGGGCTTTGGGAACCCAGTACTTC; CDR3: CASQGQGALGTQYF
D: -; size: -; V: TRBV28; J: TRBJ2-7; DNA: TGTGCCAGCAGTTCCACTGGGGAGACCTACGAGCAGTACTTC; CDR3: CASSSTGETYEQYF
D: -; size: once; V: TRBV7-7; J: TRBJ2-2; DNA: TGTGCCAGCAGCTCCAAGGGGGACGGGGAGCTGTTTTTT; CDR3: CASSSKGDGELFF
D: -; size: -; V: TRBV23-1; J: TRBJ2-3; DNA: TGCGCCAGCAGTCCGGATTTATGCTGGCCGACAGATACGCAGTATTTT; CDR3: CASSPDLCWPTDTQYF
D: TRBD2; size: -; V: TRBV13; J: TRBJ2-2; DNA: TGTGCCAGCAGCCCCGGACTAGCGGGAGGTCCGCGGAGCACCGGGGAGCTGTTTTTT; CDR3: CASSPGLAGGPRSTGELFF
D: -; size: -; V: TRBV5-1; J: TRBJ1-2; DNA: TGCGCCAGCAGCTTAAGGGCCGGCCCAGATGGCTACACCTTC; CDR3: CASSLRAGPDGYTF
D: -; size: -; V: TRBV7-9; J: TRBJ1-5; DNA: TGTGCCAGCAGCTCCGGACAGAGCAATCAGCCCCAGCATTTT; CDR3: CASSSGQSNQPQHF
D: -; size: -; V: TRBV2; J: TRBJ1-6; DNA: TGTGCCAGCAGTGTGACAGGAGGAAATTCACCCCTCCACTTT; CDR3: CASSVTGGNSPLHF